This T cell receptor (beta chain) emerged from a study of human T cells and chemical hapten exposure. The wider study: The sensitizing agent was 2% DPC, placed on about 2 cm by about 2 cm of upper inner arm skin.

From the RACE reads, TCRdb called clonotypes with MiXCR, one entry per CDR3 protein. The repertoire holds approximately 400,000 distinct CDR3 sequences, with approximately 5.1% as singletons. The sample's time point: pre-sensitization, week 0. Treatment noted: therapeutic diphenylcyclopropenone sensitization with weekly scalp DPC. V shed 3 bases and J shed 0 bases, with 6 bases lying between them. CDR1 is SGDLS, CDR2 YYNGEE, per germline. There are 13 residues in the CDR3. At least ten counts were recorded for this clonotype. The rearrangement joins TRBV9 to TRBJ1-1; D is ambiguous. The receptor comes from a woman between 50 and 59 years old with alopecia areata. Some clones in this sample may be carry-over from other donors' samples. Sequences were derived from whole blood, sampled in connection with sensitization to the hapten diphenylcyclopropenone (DPC). The CDR3 DNA sequence: TGTGCCAGCAGCGCCACCGTGAACACTGAAGCTTTCTTT. It specifies CASSATVNTEAFF.